The 10 T cell receptor beta chains below come from one sample, sequenced in a study of T cells expressing NK-cell markers. TCRdb derives one entry per CDR3 protein from the 5' RACE reads, leaving out DNA. The specimen's table records about 160,000 distinct CDR3 sequences. The sequenced sample consisted of blood T cells: a sorted CD56 or NKG2C T cell subset, CD4+ or CD8+ T cells, or bulk PBMC T cells (not recorded which). Receptor source: a woman aged 18 to 75 in good health.

V and J are TRBV20-1 and TRBJ2-4; the TCRdb call, TRBD2, lacks DNA for checking. CDR3 length: 15 amino acids. Germline V gives CDR1 DFQATT, CDR2 SNEGSKA (reference sequence). This chain's CDR3 is CSAVLSGWAKNIQYF.

The V and J genes are TRBV14 and TRBJ1-1. The CDR3 sequence is 13 residues long. The germline V gene has CDR1 SGHDN and CDR2 FVKESK. The CDR3 loop reads CASSQAMNTEAFF.

The chain is built from TRBV24-1 and TRBJ2-1; TCRdb's D call, TRBD2, is unchecked because there is no DNA. Germline V gene lookup returns CDR1 KGHDR and CDR2 SFDVKD. This CDR3 spans 15 amino acids. The chain's CDR3 is CATSDLRLPNNEQFF.

J is TRBJ2-7 and V is TRBV20-1. CDR3 length: 11 residues. CDR1 is DFQATT and CDR2 is SNEGSKA in the germline V gene (reference sequence). The CDR3 region is CSANFGLEQYF.

J is TRBJ1-4 and V is TRBV20-1; TCRdb lists TRBD1, though no DNA is available to test this call. CDR1 is DFQATT and CDR2 is SNEGSKA in the germline V gene (reference sequence). The CDR3 is made up of 13 amino acids. CDR3 sequence reads: CSAQQAPNEKLFF.

The chain is built from TRBV20-1 and TRBJ2-1; lacking DNA, the TRBD2 call made by TCRdb goes unchecked. This CDR3 has 17 residues. From germline, CDR1 is DFQATT and CDR2 SNEGSKA (reference sequence). The CDR3 protein is CSALGLAGGSSYNEQFF.

This sequence joins TRBV9 and TRBJ2-3. This CDR3 region has 16 residues. Germline V lookup: CDR1 SGDLS, CDR2 YYNGEE. CDR3: CASSVGELSYSDTQYF.

The chain links TRBV6-5 to TRBJ1-1. This CDR3 region has 12 residues. Germline values: CDR1 MNHEY, CDR2 SVGAGI. This CDR3 reads CASSYWDTEAFF.

This sequence joins TRBV7-3 and TRBJ1-1. Germline CDR1 reads SGHTA; CDR2 reads FQGTGA. This CDR3 is built from 13 residues. This CDR3 is CASSSRLNTEAFF.

CDR3 in amino acids: CASTLVFSTDTQYF. The genes are TRBV2 and TRBJ2-3. The CDR3 consists of 14 residues. Germline loops: CDR1 SNHLY, CDR2 FYNNEI.